The 5 T cell receptor beta chains below all came from one sample that was sequenced in a study of CD8 T cells in ankylosing spondylitis (dated by TCRdb to about 2017). The library was obtained by 5' RACE. The data were produced on an Illumina HiSeq 2500. The raw public data were reprocessed by TCRdb itself: fastp quality trimming at Q25, MiXCR clonotype calling, in-frame beta chains only. Under each unique CDR3 protein, matching rows form one entry showing the most common genes and DNA. The sample table shows about 270,000 distinct CDR3 sequences, and roughly a third are seen once. Jointly, the top ten make up roughly 4.2% of the sample. Source material: blood, either unsorted or a sorted T cell fraction (not recorded which). All receptors derive from a male donor with ankylosing spondylitis or in good health (not recorded which).

The chain combines TRBV9 with TRBJ1-3, with D uncertain. The V end was cut by 3 bases, the J end by 4 bases, with 11 bases between. The CDR3 is 14 residues long. Germline CDR1 and CDR2: SGDLS and YYNGEE. CDR3 sequence (DNA): TGTGCCAGCAGCGCGCTAGAGCCCGGAAACACCATATATTTT. This sequence encodes CASSALEPGNTIYF.

The chain is built from TRBV10-3 and TRBJ1-6; TRBD1 might be the D (5 bases). The CDR3 consists of 17 residues. Germline V gene sequence: CDR1 ENHRY, CDR2 SYGVKD. V was trimmed by 0 bases and J by 6 bases, leaving 15 bases between them. CDR3 in amino acids: CAISESGQGMFNSPLHF. The CDR3 DNA reads TGTGCCATCAGTGAGTCGGGGCAGGGAATGTTTAATTCACCCCTCCACTTT.

This clonotype was recorded a few times. J is TRBJ1-6 and V is TRBV20-1; unclear D gene. The length of the CDR3 is 12 residues. V dropped 1 base and J dropped 14 bases, with 12 bases sitting between them. Germline V gene lookup returns CDR1 DFQATT and CDR2 SNEGSKA (reference sequence). CDR3 residues: CSARGPLGSLHF. In DNA form, the CDR3 reads TGCAGTGCTAGAGGCCCGTTGGGGTCCCTCCACTTT.

The rearrangement links TRBV7-8 to TRBJ2-3; D not certain. CDR3 size: 17 residues. Deletions cut 1 base from V and 2 bases from J, with 16 bases between. The germline gives CDR1 SGHVS, CDR2 FQNEAQ. The CDR3 loop is CASSLVGGRFATDTQYF. The DNA of the CDR3 is TGTGCCAGCAGCTTAGTGGGCGGCCGGTTTGCCACAGATACGCAGTATTTT.

The rearrangement uses TRBV5-1 and TRBJ1-1; no firm D call. V was trimmed by 2 bases and J by 6 bases, leaving 14 bases between them. CDR1 is SGHRS, CDR2 YFSETQ, per germline. The CDR3 is made up of 14 amino acids. The CDR3 nucleotides read TGCGCCAGCAGCTTTCGGGGAATGGGTCCTGAAGCTTTCTTT. It encodes CASSFRGMGPEAFF.